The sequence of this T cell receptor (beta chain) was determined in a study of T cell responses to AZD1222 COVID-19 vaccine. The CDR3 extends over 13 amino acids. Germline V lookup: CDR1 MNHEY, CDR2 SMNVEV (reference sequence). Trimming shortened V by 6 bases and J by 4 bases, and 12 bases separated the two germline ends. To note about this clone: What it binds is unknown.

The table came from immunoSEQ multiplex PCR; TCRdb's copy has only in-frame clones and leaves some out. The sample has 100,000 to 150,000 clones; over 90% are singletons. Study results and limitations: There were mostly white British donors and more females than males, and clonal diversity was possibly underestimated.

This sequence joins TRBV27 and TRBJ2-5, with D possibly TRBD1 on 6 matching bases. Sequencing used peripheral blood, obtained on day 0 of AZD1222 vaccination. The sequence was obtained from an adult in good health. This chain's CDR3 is CASSIQGSETQYF. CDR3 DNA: TGTGCCAGCAGCATACAGGGTTCAGAGACCCAGTACTTC.